This TCR beta chain is drawn from a study of cytomegalovirus exposure and HLA in healthy donors. Amplification used 60 Vbeta primers and 13 Jbeta primers. This table comes from immunoSEQ multiplex PCR, and its TCRdb copy is limited to in-frame clones, with some not included. Of roughly 140,000 clones detected, approximately 80% appear once; the ten largest clones hold around 8.8%. This clone was recorded only once. The length of the CDR3 is 15 residues. The germline V gene has CDR1 PRHDT and CDR2 FYEKMQ (reference sequence). The V segment lost 4 bases and the J segment 8 bases; nucleotides outside the gene matches: 8.

The source material was PBMCs. The source of this sequence is a woman aged 60-70 years in good health and CMV-seropositive. This rearrangement joins TRBV13 to TRBJ2-1; 10 nucleotides line up with TRBD2. The DNA of the CDR3 is TGTGCCAGCAGCTCCCTAGCGGGAGTAGTCGATGAGCAGTTCTTC. Its translation: CASSSLAGVVDEQFF.